Described below is a single T cell receptor beta chain sequence and its context. Germline CDR1 and CDR2: MDHEN and SYDVKM. The ends were cut back, 3 bases at V and 2 bases at J, with 10 bases in the middle. There are 15 residues in the CDR3. The study ran its PCR with 60 Vbeta and 13 Jbeta primers. Profiled with immunoSEQ multiplex PCR; TCRdb holds only in-frame clones, not every one. This sample has hundreds of thousands of clones, with 70% to 85% found just once. The record originates from a study of cytomegalovirus exposure and HLA in healthy donors. The TCR comes from a woman between 35 and 50 years old in good health and CMV-seronegative. The rearrangement uses TRBV28 and TRBJ2-2, with D possibly TRBD2 on 6 matching bases. The specimen sequenced was PBMCs. The chain's CDR3 is CASSLAGHNTGELFF. CDR3 coding DNA: TGTGCCAGCAGTTTGGCGGGGCACAACACCGGGGAGCTGTTTTTT.